The 5 T cell receptor beta chains presented below share a single source sample, sequenced in a study of vaccination and CD4 T cells after COVID-19. Cultured CD4+ T cells had their DNA profiled by the Oncomine TCR Beta short-read assay. Using its own MiXCR run on the PCR reads, TCRdb lists one record per CDR3 protein. The sample yields more than 9,500 distinct CDR3 sequences, 45% to 55% seen once. Antigens of these TCRs are unknown. The sample's treatment: approximately 11-day PBMC culture with coronavirus spike peptide pools or control peptides (ViraFEST assay). The material was cultured CD4+ T cells from blood, obtained after SARS-CoV-2 vaccination. The receptors were gathered from a human donor with COVID-19.

This clonotype was seen a handful of times. This chain uses TRBV11-2 with TRBJ1-5; D unclear. The CDR3 consists of 19 residues. Per germline, CDR1 SGHAT and CDR2 FQNNGV. Trimming stripped 1 base from V and 0 bases from J, with 19 bases between. The CDR3 nucleotides are TGTGCCAGCAGCTTAGGGGCACTACAAGGAGGGTATAGCAATCAGCCCCAGCATTTT. This gives the protein CASSLGALQGGYSNQPQHF.

The V gene is TRBV7-6, the J gene TRBJ1-6; 7 nucleotides line up with TRBD1. The germline CDR1 and CDR2 sequences are SGHVS and FNYEAQ. J lost 7 bases, V lost 5 bases, and 8 bases had no gene match. The CDR3 is 15 residues long. CDR3 loop: CASSNTGEMNSPLHF. CDR3 in DNA: TGTGCCAGCAGCAACACAGGGGAAATGAATTCACCCCTCCACTTT.

V and J are TRBV28 and TRBJ1-4; D remains unclear. There are 13 residues in the CDR3. Germline loops: CDR1 MDHEN, CDR2 SYDVKM. Trimming left V 5 bases short and J 7 bases short, with 11 bases between. The CDR3 sequence is CASSLQLSEKLFF. DNA for the CDR3: TGTGCCAGCAGTCTCCAACTAAGTGAAAAACTGTTTTTT. Together with reference TRBV28 and TRBJ1-4, the CDR3 gives the full variable domain: DVKVTQSSRYLVKRTGEKVFLECVQDMDHENMFWYRQDPGLGLRLIYFSYDVKMKEKGDIPEGYSVSREKKERFSLILESASTNQTSMYLCASSLQLSEKLFFGSGTQLSVL.

The CDR3 here is CASSGGTKESSPLHF. The CDR3 coding sequence is TGTGCCAGCAGTGGGGGGACCAAAGAAAGTTCACCCCTCCACTTT. V usage is TRBV2 and J usage is TRBJ1-6, with a possible D match to TRBD1 (5 bases). CDR1 SNHLY and CDR2 FYNNEI come from the germline V gene. Trimming left V 4 bases short and J 9 bases short, with 16 bases between. The CDR3 has 15 amino acids. The full variable domain, rest sourced from reference TRBV2 and TRBJ1-6, is EPEVTQTPSHQVTQMGQEVILRCVPISNHLYFYWYRQILGQKVEFLVSFYNNEISEKSEIFDDQFSVERPDGSNFTLKIRSTKLEDSAMYFCASSGGTKESSPLHFGNGTRLTVT.

The rearrangement joins TRBV5-8 to TRBJ2-2; the match to TRBD2 covers 14 bases. The germline gives CDR1 SGHTS, CDR2 YDEGEE. The V and J ends lost 3 bases and 6 bases, in that order; junction bases with no gene match: 1. CDR3 length: 15 residues. Written as DNA, the CDR3 is TGTGCCAGCAGCTGGACTAGCGGGGGGTCCGGGGAGCTGTTTTTT. It is translated as CASSWTSGGSGELFF.